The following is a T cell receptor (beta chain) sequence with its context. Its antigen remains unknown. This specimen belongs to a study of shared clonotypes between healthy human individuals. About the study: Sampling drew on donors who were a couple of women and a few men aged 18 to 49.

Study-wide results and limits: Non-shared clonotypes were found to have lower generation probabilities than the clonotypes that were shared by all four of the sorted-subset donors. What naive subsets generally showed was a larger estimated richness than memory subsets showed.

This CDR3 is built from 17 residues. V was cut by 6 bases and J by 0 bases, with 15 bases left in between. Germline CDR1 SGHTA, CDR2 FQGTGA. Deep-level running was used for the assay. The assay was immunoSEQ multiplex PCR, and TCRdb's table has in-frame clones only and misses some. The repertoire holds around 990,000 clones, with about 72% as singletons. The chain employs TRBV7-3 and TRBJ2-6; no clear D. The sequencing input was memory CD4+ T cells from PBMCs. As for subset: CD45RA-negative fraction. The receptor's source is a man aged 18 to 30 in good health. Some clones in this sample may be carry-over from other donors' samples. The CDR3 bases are TGTGCCAGCAGGCTTATGGGCGGAAGCTCTGGGGCCAACGTCCTGACTTTC. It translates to CASRLMGGSSGANVLTF.